The rows below give T cell receptor beta chains drawn from one sample of a study of shared clonotypes between healthy human individuals. Clones were sequenced by immunoSEQ multiplex PCR, and TCRdb holds only the in-frame ones, with some missing. Here the sample spans about 510,000 clones, more than 65% being singletons. Material for sequencing was PBMCs. The receptors here all came from a woman in her 40s in good health. Some clones in this sample may be carry-over from other donors' samples. Both conserved end residues are part of each CDR3. The order of the fields is D gene, V gene, J gene, clone size, CDR3 protein. A D gene is named only where the DNA matches it firmly. Expanded clones get a size class; other rows say once, few or many, or leave the size out.

.	TRBV15	TRBJ1-2	.	CATSRFGEGYTF
.	TRBV7-9	TRBJ2-2	.	CASSSAVSGVGTGELFF
.	TRBV25-1	TRBJ1-1	.	CASRGTGNTEAFF
.	TRBV28	TRBJ2-7	.	CASSPIDVGFSEQYF
.	TRBV5-6	TRBJ1-4	.	CASSLYGGGGEKLFF
TRBD1	TRBV18	TRBJ2-7	.	CASSPRDSSYEQYF
TRBD2	TRBV7-2	TRBJ2-5	.	CASSSGLAGGRETQYF
.	TRBV10-2	TRBJ1-2	few	CASSEIDRRGYGYTF
TRBD2	TRBV7-2	TRBJ2-1	.	CASNLELAAPYNEQFF
TRBD1	TRBV7-3	TRBJ1-1	.	CASSPTGGMNTEAFF
.	TRBV30	TRBJ2-5	.	CAWSTIGETQYF
TRBD1	TRBV18	TRBJ2-6	.	CASSPPGQVSLGANVLTF
TRBD2	TRBV9	TRBJ2-1	.	CASSPGTSGSEGQFF
TRBD1	TRBV18	TRBJ2-3	.	CASSPTPSGTGRADTQYF
.	TRBV27	TRBJ1-1	.	CASSSYPMGVTEAFF
.	TRBV19	TRBJ2-6	once	CASGTTYSGANVLTF
.	TRBV29-1	TRBJ2-2	.	CSVEEPVGELFF
.	TRBV28	TRBJ1-2	.	CASSLLGVGYTF
TRBD1	TRBV7-9	TRBJ2-1	.	CASSLWGQGNEQFF
.	TRBV28	TRBJ1-2	.	CASSLLQGVGYTF
TRBD1	TRBV27	TRBJ2-7	many	CASSTRQGPEDEQYF
.	TRBV7-9	TRBJ2-1	.	CASSLAGIEQFF
.	TRBV7-5	TRBJ2-5	.	CARSLEGQKRRQETQYF
.	TRBV5-5	TRBJ2-3	few	CASSLDGYASDTQYF
TRBD1	TRBV4-3	TRBJ2-7	.	CASSRNRGTGPYEQYF
.	TRBV5-1	TRBJ1-1	.	CASSLSPGATEAFF
TRBD2	TRBV28	TRBJ2-7	.	CASSPPGREGLDEQYF
TRBD1	TRBV6-7	TRBJ1-2	.	CASSRTGGDYGYTF
TRBD2	TRBV7-6	TRBJ2-1	few	CASSLLSGGGSSYNEQFF
TRBD1	TRBV11-2	TRBJ2-3	.	CASSLTGVYTDTQYF
.	TRBV29-1	TRBJ2-5	.	CSVLMLGETQYF
TRBD1	TRBV4-3	TRBJ1-2	.	CASSLRQGNYGYTF
TRBD1	TRBV18	TRBJ1-3	.	CASSPGTASGNTIYF
.	TRBV5-1	TRBJ2-5	.	CASSLGGTGQETQYF
TRBD2	TRBV10-3	TRBJ2-1	.	CAISETRTSGRAYNEQFF
.	TRBV10-3	TRBJ2-3	.	CAIRGISGTDTQYF
.	TRBV4-2	TRBJ2-5	.	CASSQGGTQETQYF
.	TRBV7-2	TRBJ1-4	.	CASSRWEDEKLFF
.	TRBV28	TRBJ2-7	.	CASSLSPAVQYF
TRBD1	TRBV4-3	TRBJ1-2	.	CASSPFMGQDYGYTF
TRBD2	TRBV7-2	TRBJ2-3	.	CASSSLPLAGDTQYF
TRBD2	TRBV29-1	TRBJ2-3	.	CSVERLAGVTDTQYF
.	TRBV5-1	TRBJ2-2	.	CASSLDSPNTGELFF
.	TRBV18	TRBJ2-7	.	CASSPGLETSYEQYF
.	TRBV5-4	TRBJ2-1	.	CASSLAASYNEQFF
.	TRBV10-3	TRBJ2-7	.	CAIDDAGYEQYF
TRBD1	TRBV7-9	TRBJ1-6	.	CASSSLTGSSLHF
.	TRBV7-8	TRBJ1-6	.	CASSASTATSPLHF
TRBD2	TRBV5-4	TRBJ2-3	.	CASSLGTSGRALPDTQYF
TRBD2	TRBV6-6	TRBJ2-7	.	CASRGLAGTYEQYF
TRBD2	TRBV27	TRBJ2-1	.	CASSSIAGTSLFF
.	TRBV5-4	TRBJ1-1	.	CASSLHQNTEAFF
TRBD2	TRBV2	TRBJ2-1	.	CASRPLSGRAYNEQFF
.	TRBV11-3	TRBJ1-1	.	CASSSRNTEAFF
.	TRBV28	TRBJ2-7	.	CASSVAGRILSEQYF